This TCR beta chain derives from a study of graft-versus-host responses after intestinal transplantation. Study-level background: Anti-thymocyte globulin induction, then tacrolimus and steroids for around three years, went to all recipients.

This clone was observed a single time. Antigen specificity is unknown. Study results and caveats: Among circulating GvH clones, peak levels were associated with early post-transplant declines in HvG clones. In patients with graft-donor T cell macrochimerism, allograft graft-versus-host to host-versus-graft clonal ratios were high. The authors found GvH clones in recipient marrow, some appearing first in ileum or blood.

Clones were read by immunoSEQ multiplex PCR, and TCRdb kept only the in-frame ones, dropping some. The sample consists of about 99,000 clones, about nine tenths of them appearing once. With 4 bases removed from V and 4 bases from J, the gap between germline ends came to 12 bases. The CDR3 covers 14 residues. The germline V gene has CDR1 MRHNA and CDR2 SNTAGT. The sequence was collected from a human donor who was the organ donor for an intestinal transplant. The specimen was unstimulated CD8+ T cells sorted from spleen or lymph node cells, collected before transplant. The chain is built from TRBV6-4 and TRBJ2-3; weak D call: TRBD2 (6 bases). CDR3 protein: CASSGSSDSDTQYF. The CDR3 bases are TGTGCCAGCAGTGGATCTAGCGACTCAGATACGCAGTATTTT.